A single sample is the source of the 15 T cell receptor beta chains below, sequenced in a study of T cells in Graves' hyperthyroidism and ophthalmopathy. Amplified TCR beta CDR3 regions derived from RNA transcripts. HTBI primers were employed in a first-round RT-PCR of the TCR CDR3. MiXCR, run by TCRdb on the multiplex PCR reads, gives a single entry per CDR3 protein. Counted here are fewer than 400,000 distinct CDR3 sequences, around 25% occurring once; the ten biggest clones make up 73%. What was sequenced was blood. The receptors shown here come from a man aged 45-65 years with Graves' hyperthyroidism.

This clonotype has a handful of counts. The chain recombines TRBV5-6 with TRBJ2-5, with D hard to call. V was pared by 2 bases and J by 0 bases, with 2 bases between. CDR3 length: 12 amino acids. The germline CDR1 and CDR2 sequences are SGHDT and YYEEEE. CDR3 nucleotides: TGTGCCAGCAGCTTCCACCAAGAGACCCAGTACTTC. Protein: CASSFHQETQYF.

The J gene is TRBJ2-1, the V gene TRBV7-9, with 10 bases matching TRBD2. The germline V gene encodes CDR1 SEHNR and CDR2 FQNEAQ (reference sequence). The CDR3 is 15 amino acids. Trimming took 4 bases from V and 7 from J; bases not matched to a gene: 7. Written as DNA, the CDR3 is TGTGCCAGCAGCTCACAGCTAGCGGGAGCTAATGAGCAGTTCTTC. Encoded protein: CASSSQLAGANEQFF.

This clonotype has a handful of counts. The rearrangement uses TRBV18 and TRBJ2-5; 7 positions agree with TRBD2. The J segment lost 2 bases and the V segment lost 2 bases, leaving 5 bases of the junction unmatched. This CDR3 has 15 residues. CDR1 and CDR2 (germline): KGHSH, LQKENI. CDR3 bases: TGTGCCAGCTCACCAAAATACGGGGGGCAAGAGACCCAGTACTTC. It encodes CASSPKYGGQETQYF.

This clonotype was seen only a few times. The chain is built from TRBV20-1 and TRBJ2-7; TRBD1 matches at 11 bases. The germline V gene encodes CDR1 DFQATT and CDR2 SNEGSKA (reference sequence). Unmatched junction bases numbered 9, after V lost 0 bases and J lost 5 bases. The CDR3 contains 16 residues. The CDR3 is CSARDPGQGVPDEQYF. The CDR3 DNA reads TGCAGTGCTAGAGACCCGGGACAGGGGGTGCCTGACGAGCAGTACTTC.

The chain uses TRBV9 and TRBJ2-1; 8 bases are a match to TRBD1. After removal of 0 bases from V and 4 bases from J, the junction contained 3 bases not matched to a gene. CDR3 length equals 15 residues. In germline, CDR1 is SGDLS, CDR2 YYNGEE. CDR3 in amino acids: CASSVARGLYNEQFF. CDR3 nucleotides: TGTGCCAGCAGCGTAGCCAGGGGGCTGTACAATGAGCAGTTCTTC.

This clonotype was counted between two and nine times. This chain uses TRBV7-9 with TRBJ2-7; tentatively, D is TRBD2 (6 bases). The V gene's germline CDR1 is SEHNR and CDR2 FQNEAQ (reference sequence). The CDR3 loop spans 14 amino acids. V was shortened by 5 bases and J by 2 bases, with 13 bases between the two germline ends. In DNA, the CDR3 is TGTGCCAGCAGCCCTCCGGGACTGACCTACGAGCAGTACTTC. Its translation is CASSPPGLTYEQYF.

The CDR3 sequence: CASSWGLSRANEQFF. CDR3 DNA: TGTGCCAGCAGCTGGGGCCTATCGAGGGCGAATGAGCAGTTCTTC. The chain links TRBV12-3 or TRBV12-4 to TRBJ2-1; D is perhaps TRBD1 or TRBD2 (5 bases each). The CDR3 has 15 residues. V was cut by 6 bases and J by 7 bases, with 19 bases left in between.

This clonotype was detected many times. The chain recombines TRBV7-9 with TRBJ2-1, with 9 bases identical to TRBD2. Unmatched junction bases numbered 10, after V lost 5 bases and J lost 8 bases. This CDR3 is 15 amino acids long. From germline, CDR1 is SEHNR and CDR2 FQNEAQ (reference sequence). This chain's CDR3 is CASSLGLAPWYEQFF. CDR3 nucleotide sequence: TGTGCCAGCAGCCTGGGACTAGCTCCTTGGTATGAGCAGTTCTTC. The complete variable domain, with remaining parts taken from reference TRBV7-9 and TRBJ2-1, reads DTGVSQNPRHKITKRGQNVTFRCDPISEHNRLYWYRQTLGQGPEFLTYFQNEAQLEKSRLLSDRFSAERPKGSFSTLEIQRTEQGDSAMYLCASSLGLAPWYEQFFGPGTRLTVL.

The V and J genes are TRBV27 and TRBJ2-7; 7 nucleotides agree with TRBD2. Germline trimming cut 1 base from V and 0 bases from J; bases unmatched to any gene: 9. Germline CDR1 reads MNHEY; CDR2 reads SMNVEV (reference sequence). The CDR3 contains 17 residues. The CDR3 is CASSLFPLADSSYEQYF. As DNA, the CDR3 is TGTGCCAGCAGTTTATTCCCTCTAGCGGATAGCTCCTACGAGCAGTACTTC.

This clonotype was seen only a few times. The chain carries TRBV19 and TRBJ2-6, with 7 nucleotides matching TRBD2. Per germline, CDR1 LNHDA and CDR2 SQIVND (reference sequence). The J segment lost 2 bases and the V segment lost 8 bases, leaving 3 bases of the junction unmatched. The length of the CDR3 is 14 residues. CDR3 coding DNA: TGTGCCAGTGCCCGGGGGGCTGGGGCCAACGTCCTGACTTTC. Protein: CASARGAGANVLTF.

The chain recombines TRBV3-1 with TRBJ2-7; possibly TRBD1 for D (5 bases). This CDR3 is built from 14 residues. The ends were cut back, 4 bases at V and 4 bases at J, with 14 bases in the middle. Germline V gene data show CDR1 as LGHDT and CDR2 as YNNKEL (reference sequence). The CDR3 here is CASSRQDMFYEQYF. CDR3 nucleotide sequence: TGTGCCAGCAGCCGGCAGGACATGTTTTACGAGCAGTACTTC.

The gene calls are TRBV9 and TRBJ2-2; D is perhaps TRBD2 (6 bases). The CDR3 is 16 amino acids. The germline gives CDR1 SGDLS, CDR2 YYNGEE. V was clipped by 4 bases and J by 4 bases, with 17 bases between them. CDR3 residues: CASSPRASAGTGELFF. The CDR3 nucleotides are TGTGCCAGCAGCCCCCGGGCTAGCGCTGGCACCGGGGAGCTGTTTTTT.

This sequence joins TRBV7-3 and TRBJ1-1, with a possible D match to TRBD1 (6 bases). Trimming stripped 5 bases from V and 7 bases from J, with 14 bases between. Germline V lookup: CDR1 SGHTA, CDR2 FQGTGA. This CDR3 contains 13 residues. CDR3 nucleotides: TGTGCCAGCAGCCTCGGGGGGGGCGGTGAAGCTTTCTTT. It codes for CASSLGGGGEAFF.

This clonotype was observed many times. The CDR3 coding sequence is TGTGCCAGCAGCCAACTAGCGGGAGCCAATGAGCAGTTCTTC. Protein product: CASSQLAGANEQFF. The gene calls are TRBV3-1 and TRBJ2-1; 10 bases line up with TRBD2. Germline CDR1 LGHDT, CDR2 YNNKEL (reference sequence). The CDR3 is 14 amino acids. V lost 2 bases and J lost 6; bases outside the gene matches: 1.

This clonotype was observed a handful of times. V is TRBV9 and J is TRBJ2-5, with D possibly called TRBD1 or TRBD2 (5 bases each). This CDR3 is built from 15 residues. V lost 0 bases and J lost 3, with 12 bases in between. CDR1 SGDLS and CDR2 YYNGEE come from the germline V gene. The CDR3 spells CASSVARGGKETQYF. The CDR3 DNA sequence: TGTGCCAGCAGCGTAGCCCGGGGCGGCAAAGAGACCCAGTACTTC.